This is a list of T cell receptor beta chains from one sample in a study of cytotoxic CD8 clonotypes in ibrutinib-treated CLL. The protocol was immunoSEQ multiplex PCR, while the TCRdb copy is restricted to in-frame clones and leaves out a portion. The sample contains roughly 180,000 clones, 55% to 85% of which appear only once. Sequences were derived from PBMCs, sampled after 24 months of ibrutinib treatment. These receptors all stem from a human donor with chronic lymphocytic leukemia. Each CDR3 is given without its conserved first and last residue. The D gene is left open where the match is weak.

J: TRBJ1-5
V: TRBV30
D: -
CDR3: AWSNSVFGGPQH

J: TRBJ2-5
V: TRBV7-9
D: -
CDR3: ASSPRTLWGREETQY

J: TRBJ2-1
V: TRBV27
D: TRBD2
CDR3: ASSLTSGEADEQF

J: TRBJ1-1
V: TRBV6-1
D: -
CDR3: ATTHKVTVNTEAF

J: TRBJ1-5
V: TRBV2
D: TRBD1
CDR3: ASSEAGGTGQPQH

J: TRBJ2-7
V: TRBV14
D: -
CDR3: ASSPLPGVRDRSSYEQY

J: TRBJ1-5
V: TRBV11-2
D: -
CDR3: ASSLRPGQPQH

J: TRBJ2-7
V: TRBV4-1
D: TRBD1
CDR3: ASSQDPGQGSSYEQY

J: TRBJ2-1
V: TRBV14
D: -
CDR3: ASRDSGRGEQF

J: TRBJ2-7
V: TRBV30
D: -
CDR3: AWSLPYGPSYEQY

J: TRBJ1-2
V: TRBV5-1
D: -
CDR3: ASSSTTGFFGYT

J: TRBJ2-1
V: TRBV30
D: TRBD2
CDR3: AWSVKTSGNYEQF

J: TRBJ2-2
V: TRBV7-7
D: TRBD2
CDR3: ASSQMVGLARLANTGELF

J: TRBJ2-3
V: TRBV5-6
D: -
CDR3: ASSLADTQY

J: TRBJ2-7
V: TRBV5-1
D: TRBD1
CDR3: ASSPRGQGAGVVLEQY

J: TRBJ1-2
V: TRBV29-1
D: -
CDR3: SVGSGGAYGYT

J: TRBJ2-7
V: TRBV9
D: TRBD2
CDR3: ASSFSGGSYEQY

J: TRBJ2-7
V: TRBV10-3
D: -
CDR3: AISEGTSRGYEQY

J: TRBJ2-7
V: TRBV30
D: -
CDR3: AWSEAGLSYEQY

J: TRBJ1-2
V: TRBV28
D: TRBD1
CDR3: ASSPGQGPRLSYGYT

J: TRBJ2-7
V: TRBV7-8
D: -
CDR3: ASSLRYSGQY

J: TRBJ1-3
V: TRBV6-5
D: -
CDR3: ASSTPASGNTIY

J: TRBJ2-2
V: TRBV5-1
D: -
CDR3: ASSLFAPPGTGELF

J: TRBJ1-2
V: TRBV10-3
D: -
CDR3: AISDYGLKNDYGYT

J: TRBJ2-2
V: TRBV15
D: TRBD2
CDR3: ATSRDRLAGKTGELF

J: TRBJ2-7
V: TRBV9
D: -
CDR3: ASSHEQGEGSYEQY

J: TRBJ2-1
V: TRBV27
D: TRBD1
CDR3: ASSTSGTGAYNEQF

J: TRBJ2-1
V: TRBV6-6
D: -
CDR3: ASSYGLADNEQF

J: TRBJ2-7
V: TRBV4-3
D: -
CDR3: ASSQDFRDFSYEQY

J: TRBJ1-2
V: TRBV15
D: -
CDR3: ATSRDYLTTGQGYGYT

J: TRBJ2-5
V: TRBV7-2
D: -
CDR3: ASSSKSSGGRETQY

J: TRBJ2-1
V: TRBV7-2
D: TRBD2
CDR3: ASSLGGSAHEQF

J: TRBJ1-2
V: TRBV11-2
D: -
CDR3: ASSLSFRVVGGYT

J: TRBJ2-2
V: TRBV29-1
D: -
CDR3: SVEVSPRELF

J: TRBJ1-5
V: TRBV10-2
D: -
CDR3: ASSDRLNQPQH

J: TRBJ2-5
V: TRBV2
D: -
CDR3: ASRWETQY

J: TRBJ1-5
V: TRBV7-9
D: -
CDR3: ASSLAAGDGNQPQH

J: TRBJ2-3
V: TRBV9
D: -
CDR3: ASSVGGANSADTQY

J: TRBJ1-2
V: TRBV13
D: -
CDR3: ASSFTRRGSYT

J: TRBJ1-5
V: TRBV5-8
D: TRBD1
CDR3: ASSHRGLSNQPQH

J: TRBJ1-1
V: TRBV30
D: -
CDR3: AWSVVNTEAF